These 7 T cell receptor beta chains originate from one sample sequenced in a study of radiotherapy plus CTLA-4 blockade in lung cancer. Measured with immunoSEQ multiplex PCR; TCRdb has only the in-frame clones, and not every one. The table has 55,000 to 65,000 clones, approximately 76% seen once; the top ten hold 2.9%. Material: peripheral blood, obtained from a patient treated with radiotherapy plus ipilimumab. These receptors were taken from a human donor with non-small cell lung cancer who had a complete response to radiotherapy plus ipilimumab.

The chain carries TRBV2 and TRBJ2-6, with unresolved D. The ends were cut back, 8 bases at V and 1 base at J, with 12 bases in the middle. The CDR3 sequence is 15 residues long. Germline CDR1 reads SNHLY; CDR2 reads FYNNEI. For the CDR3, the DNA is TGTGCCAGCTATACGGGTCCTTCTGGGGCCAACGTCCTGACTTTC. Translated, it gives CASYTGPSGANVLTF.

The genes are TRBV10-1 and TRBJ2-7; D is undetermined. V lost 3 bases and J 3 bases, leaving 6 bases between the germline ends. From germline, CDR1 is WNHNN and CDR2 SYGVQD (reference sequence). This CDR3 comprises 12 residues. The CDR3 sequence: CASSDQYYEQYF. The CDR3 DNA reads TGCGCCAGCAGTGACCAGTACTACGAGCAGTACTTC.

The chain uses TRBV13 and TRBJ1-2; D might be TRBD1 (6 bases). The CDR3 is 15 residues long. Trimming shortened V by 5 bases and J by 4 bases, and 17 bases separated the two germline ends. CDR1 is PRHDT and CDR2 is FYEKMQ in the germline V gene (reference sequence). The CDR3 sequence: CASSLGQPGSYGYTF. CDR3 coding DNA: TGTGCCAGCAGCCTCGGACAGCCAGGCAGCTATGGCTACACCTTC.

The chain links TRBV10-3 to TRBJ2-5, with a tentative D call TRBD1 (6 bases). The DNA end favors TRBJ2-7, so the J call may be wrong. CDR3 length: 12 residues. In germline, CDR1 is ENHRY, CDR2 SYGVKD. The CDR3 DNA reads TGTGCCATCAGCGGGACAACCTACGAGCAGTACTTC. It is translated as CAISGTTYEQYF.

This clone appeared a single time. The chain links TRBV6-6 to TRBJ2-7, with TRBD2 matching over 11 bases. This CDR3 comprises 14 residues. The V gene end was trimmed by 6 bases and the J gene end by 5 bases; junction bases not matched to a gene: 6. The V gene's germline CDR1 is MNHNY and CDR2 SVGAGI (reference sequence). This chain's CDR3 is CASSRLAGTDEQYF. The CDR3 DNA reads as TGTGCCAGCAGCCGACTAGCGGGAACGGACGAGCAGTACTTC.

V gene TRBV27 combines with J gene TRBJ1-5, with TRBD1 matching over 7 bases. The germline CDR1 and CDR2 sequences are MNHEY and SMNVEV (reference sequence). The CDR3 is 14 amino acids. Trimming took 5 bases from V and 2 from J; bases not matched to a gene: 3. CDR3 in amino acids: CASSPDRGNQPQHF. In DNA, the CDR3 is TGTGCCAGCAGTCCCGACAGGGGCAATCAGCCCCAGCATTTT.

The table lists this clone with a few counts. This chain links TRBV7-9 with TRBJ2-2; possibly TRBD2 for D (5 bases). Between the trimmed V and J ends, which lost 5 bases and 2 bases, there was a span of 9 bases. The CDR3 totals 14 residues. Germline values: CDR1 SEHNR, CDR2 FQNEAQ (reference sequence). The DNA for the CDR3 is TGTGCCAGCAGCCCCCGGGAAAACACCGGGGAGCTGTTTTTT. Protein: CASSPRENTGELFF. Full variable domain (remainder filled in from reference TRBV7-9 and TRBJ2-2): DTGVSQNPRHKITKRGQNVTFRCDPISEHNRLYWYRQTLGQGPEFLTYFQNEAQLEKSRLLSDRFSAERPKGSFSTLEIQRTEQGDSAMYLCASSPRENTGELFFGEGSRLTVL.